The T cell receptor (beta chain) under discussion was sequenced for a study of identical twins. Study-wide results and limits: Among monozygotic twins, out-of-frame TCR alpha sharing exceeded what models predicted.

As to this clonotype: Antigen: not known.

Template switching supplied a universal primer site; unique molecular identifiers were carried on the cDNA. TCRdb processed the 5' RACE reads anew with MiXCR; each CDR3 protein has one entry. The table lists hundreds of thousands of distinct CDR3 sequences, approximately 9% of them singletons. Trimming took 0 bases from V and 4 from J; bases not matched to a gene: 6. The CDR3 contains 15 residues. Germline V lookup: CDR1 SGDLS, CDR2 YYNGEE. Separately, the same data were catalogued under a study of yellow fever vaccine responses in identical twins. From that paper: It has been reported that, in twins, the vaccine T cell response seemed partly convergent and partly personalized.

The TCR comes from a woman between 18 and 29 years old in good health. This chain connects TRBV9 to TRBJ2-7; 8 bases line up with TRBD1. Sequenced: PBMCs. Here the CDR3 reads CASSVARTGIYEQYF. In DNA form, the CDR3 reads TGTGCCAGCAGCGTAGCCCGGACAGGGATATACGAGCAGTACTTC.